The 9 T cell receptor beta chains given below trace back to one sample, sequenced in a study of T cell responses to AZD1222 COVID-19 vaccine. Clones were sequenced by immunoSEQ multiplex PCR, and TCRdb holds only the in-frame ones, with some missing. The sample records 75,000 to 90,000 clones, more than 75% being singletons. The sample consisted of peripheral blood, taken on day 0 of AZD1222 vaccination. These receptors all come from an adult in good health.

V gene TRBV9 combines with J gene TRBJ2-3; TRBD2 matches at 10 bases. The J segment lost 5 bases and the V segment lost 0 bases, leaving 6 bases of the junction unmatched. From germline, CDR1 is SGDLS and CDR2 YYNGEE. The CDR3 consists of 16 residues. The CDR3 loop is CASSVEAGGPKDTQYF. The CDR3 bases are TGTGCCAGCAGCGTAGAAGCGGGGGGGCCGAAAGATACGCAGTATTTT.

V usage is TRBV4-3 and J usage is TRBJ2-5, with unresolved D. V lost 1 base and J 3 bases, leaving 9 bases between the germline ends. The CDR3 covers 14 residues. CDR1 and CDR2 (germline): LGHNA, YSLEER. CDR3 sequence: CASSQGLQKETQYF. The CDR3 region has the DNA TGCGCCAGCAGCCAAGGGCTACAGAAAGAGACCCAGTACTTC.

This chain joins TRBV19 and TRBJ1-1; 9 nucleotides align to TRBD1. Looked up from germline, CDR1 is LNHDA and CDR2 is SQIVND (reference sequence). This CDR3 comprises 17 residues. The ends lost 5 bases at V and 1 base at J; junction bases unmatched: 11. The CDR3 DNA sequence: TGTGCCAGTAGTCTTCGGACAGGGGCTCTAGGGAACACTGAAGCTTTCTTT. Amino acids: CASSLRTGALGNTEAFF.

This clone appeared once. The chain combines TRBV6-1 with TRBJ2-5; 10 bases are shared with TRBD1. Germline V gene sequence: CDR1 MNHNS, CDR2 SASEGT. The V gene end was trimmed by 3 bases and the J gene end by 9 bases; junction bases not matched to a gene: 7. CDR3 size: 14 residues. Written as DNA, the CDR3 is TGTGCCAGCAGTGAGATGACAGGGGGCAGGGCCCAGTACTTC. Translating gives CASSEMTGGRAQYF.

CDR3 sequence: CASSLALSGANVLTF. The CDR3 DNA is TGTGCCAGCAGCTTAGCGCTCTCTGGGGCCAACGTCCTGACTTTC. The rearrangement uses TRBV7-2 and TRBJ2-6; D remains unclear. CDR1 is SGHTA and CDR2 is FQGNSA in the germline V gene. Trimming took 0 bases from V and 0 from J, leaving 3 bases between them. The CDR3 runs 15 residues.

This clone was observed a single time. The rearrangement joins TRBV7-8 to TRBJ2-5; D is uncertain. Germline V gene lookup returns CDR1 SGHVS and CDR2 FQNEAQ. V dropped 5 bases and J dropped 5 bases, with 15 bases sitting between them. CDR3 length: 14 amino acids. The CDR3 bases are TGTGCCAGCAGCCCCTCGGGCCGACGGGAGACCCAGTACTTC. Translating gives CASSPSGRRETQYF.

This clone has a single count. The chain combines TRBV10-3 with TRBJ2-1; 12 bases line up with TRBD2. CDR1 and CDR2 from the germline V gene are ENHRY and SYGVKD. The J segment lost 6 bases and the V segment lost 8 bases, leaving 11 bases of the junction unmatched. This CDR3 region has 16 residues. The CDR3 bases are TGTGCCATCGGGACCCTAGCGGGGGGGCCCGGCAATGAGCAGTTCTTC. Protein sequence: CAIGTLAGGPGNEQFF.

The genes are TRBV4-3 and TRBJ2-3; TRBD2 agrees at 12 bases. The ends lost 0 bases at V and 5 bases at J; junction bases unmatched: 12. The length of the CDR3 is 19 residues. Germline V gene data show CDR1 as LGHNA and CDR2 as YSLEER. The CDR3: CASSQDTLKGLAGGDTQYF. For the CDR3, the DNA is TGCGCCAGCAGCCAAGATACCCTAAAGGGACTAGCGGGCGGAGATACGCAGTATTTT.

This clone was seen once. V is TRBV28 and J is TRBJ2-3; TRBD1 matches 9 bases. There are 15 residues in the CDR3. CDR1 and CDR2 (germline): MDHEN, SYDVKM. V shed 6 bases and J 1 base; nucleotides not matched to a gene: 5. Here the CDR3 DNA reads TGTGCCAGCAGGGATTGGGACAGGGGCACAGATACGCAGTATTTT. Translating gives CASRDWDRGTDTQYF. Full variable domain (outside the CDR3, taken from reference TRBV28 and TRBJ2-3): DVKVTQSSRYLVKRTGEKVFLECVQDMDHENMFWYRQDPGLGLRLIYFSYDVKMKEKGDIPEGYSVSREKKERFSLILESASTNQTSMYLCASRDWDRGTDTQYFGPGTRLTVL.